This T cell receptor beta chain was recovered during a study of metastatic and nonmetastatic thyroid tumors. The overall study: For malignant and benign thyroid patients, tumor or nodule tissue and blood were the sources whose repertoires were compared.

This clone was detected a few times. Germline V lookup: CDR1 SSHAT, CDR2 FNYEAQ (reference sequence). This CDR3 has 15 amino acids. V lost 5 bases to trimming and J lost 1 base, with 12 bases between them. Before thyroid surgery, none of the patients had received any treatment. TCRdb reprocessed the PCR reads via MiXCR. This sample has 15,000 to 20,000 clones, with about 35% found just once. Sequenced sample: tumor tissue. The J gene is TRBJ1-3, the V gene TRBV7-7; D is uncertain. The receptor was isolated from a female donor with papillary thyroid cancer or a benign thyroid nodule (not recorded which). Some clones in this sample may be carry-over from other donors' samples. CDR3 amino acids: CASSQTPRSGNTIYF. As DNA, the CDR3 is TGTGCCAGCAGCCAAACTCCCAGGTCTGGAAACACCATATATTTT. The full variable domain, its missing parts supplied by reference TRBV7-7 and TRBJ1-3, is GAGVSQSPRYKVTKRGQDVTLRCDPISSHATLYWYQQALGQGPEFLTYFNYEAQPDKSGLPSDRFSAERPEGSISTLTIQRTEQRDSAMYRCASSQTPRSGNTIYFGEGSWLTVV.